The 14 T cell receptor beta chains below were found in one sample sequenced in a study of CD8 T cells in Susac syndrome. Reverse transcription used roughly 0.5 to 1 ug RNA and random hexamers. TCRdb reprocessed the immunoSEQ multiplex PCR reads with MiXCR, giving one entry per CDR3 protein. Of under 200,000 distinct CDR3 sequences listed, approximately 95% are singletons. The specimen sequenced was CD4+ T cells from PBMCs. These receptors were collected from a human donor with Susac syndrome.

This chain connects TRBV4-1 to TRBJ2-5, with TRBD2 matching 14 bases. V was pared by 1 base and J by 5 bases, with 6 bases of the junction left unmatched. CDR1 and CDR2 from the germline V gene are MGHRA and YSYEKL. The CDR3 spans 17 residues. As DNA, the CDR3 is TGCGCCAGCAGCCAAGGGACTAGCGGGGGGCATCGGGAGACCCAGTACTTC. This translates into CASSQGTSGGHRETQYF.

The rearrangement uses TRBV29-1 and TRBJ1-1; tentative D call: TRBD1 (6 bases). The germline gives CDR1 SQVTM, CDR2 ANQGSEA. Trimming stripped 3 bases from V and 10 bases from J, with 9 bases between. The CDR3 runs 10 residues. CDR3 sequence reads: CSVEGTTAFF. The CDR3 bases are TGCAGCGTTGAGGGGACAACAGCTTTCTTT. Full variable domain (missing parts from reference TRBV29-1 and TRBJ1-1): SAVISQKPSRDICQRGTSLTIQCQVDSQVTMMFWYRQQPGQSLTLIATANQGSEATYESGFVIDKFPISRPNLTFSTLTVSNMSPEDSSIYLCSVEGTTAFFGQGTRLTVV.

This clonotype was found once. This chain connects TRBV29-1 to TRBJ1-2; possible D gene TRBD1, 5 bases. V lost 6 bases and J lost 4, with 12 bases in between. CDR1 is SQVTM, CDR2 ANQGSEA, per germline. The CDR3 consists of 12 residues. Written as DNA, the CDR3 is TGCAGCGTCGGGGGACCCGTCTATGGCTACACCTTC. Translating it yields CSVGGPVYGYTF.

This rearrangement joins TRBV4-2 to TRBJ2-7; 11 bases agree with TRBD2. V shed 0 bases, J shed 1 base, and the junction held 14 bases outside the gene matches. CDR1 is LGHNA, CDR2 YNFKEQ, per germline. CDR3 length: 20 residues. The CDR3 DNA sequence: TGTGCCAGCAGCCAAGATTTATCGGCACTAGCGGGAGACGGTTCCTACGAGCAGTACTTC. Protein product: CASSQDLSALAGDGSYEQYF.

This chain uses TRBV19 with TRBJ1-5; no reliable D call. V lost 6 bases and J lost 4, with 7 bases in between. This CDR3 is 12 amino acids long. Germline-derived CDR1 and CDR2 are LNHDA and SQIVND (reference sequence). The CDR3 nucleotides read TGTGCCAGTAGCCAGGTGAATCAGCCCCAGCATTTT. This sequence encodes CASSQVNQPQHF.

V is TRBV24-1 and J is TRBJ2-5, with D maybe TRBD2 (5 bases). The germline V gene encodes CDR1 KGHDR and CDR2 SFDVKD. This CDR3 comprises 15 residues. Trimming removed 7 bases at V and 5 bases at J, with 19 bases between. CDR3 sequence: CATRSAEGLGETQYF. As DNA, the CDR3 is TGTGCCACCAGGTCTGCTGAGGGATTGGGGGAGACCCAGTACTTC.

This clonotype was seen a single time. The chain employs TRBV12-3 or TRBV12-4 and TRBJ2-7; 8 positions agree with TRBD1. CDR3 length: 13 amino acids. V lost 4 bases and J lost 2; bases outside the gene matches: 1. The CDR3 here is CASSWDRTYEQYF. The CDR3, as DNA: TGTGCCAGCAGTTGGGACAGGACCTACGAGCAGTACTTC.

This clonotype was detected only a few times. This chain joins TRBV7-9 and TRBJ2-3, with D possibly matching TRBD2 (5 bases). With 3 bases removed from V and 7 bases from J, the gap between germline ends came to 8 bases. CDR1 is SEHNR and CDR2 is FQNEAQ in the germline V gene (reference sequence). The CDR3 is 12 residues long. The CDR3 is CASSLDSNTQYF. CDR3 nucleotides: TGTGCCAGCAGCTTGGACTCGAATACGCAGTATTTT.

The rearrangement links TRBV5-1 to TRBJ2-7, with D maybe TRBD1 (5 bases). V was trimmed by 4 bases and J by 5 bases, leaving 16 bases between them. Looked up from germline, CDR1 is SGHRS and CDR2 is YFSETQ. The CDR3 sequence is 14 residues long. Here the CDR3 reads CASSLGPVANEQYF. For the CDR3, the DNA is TGCGCCAGCAGCCTGGGGCCAGTGGCCAACGAGCAGTACTTC.

The rearrangement links TRBV14 to TRBJ2-3; no clear D gene. The CDR3 covers 14 residues. V was clipped by 1 base and J by 6 bases, with 11 bases between them. Germline lookup yields CDR1 SGHDN and CDR2 FVKESK. The CDR3 DNA reads as TGTGCCAGCAGCCAAGGAGTCGCCAGGGATACGCAGTATTTT. It is translated as CASSQGVARDTQYF. The full variable domain, rest sourced from reference TRBV14 and TRBJ2-3, is EAGVTQFPSHSVIEKGQTVTLRCDPISGHDNLYWYRRVMGKEIKFLLHFVKESKQDESGMPNNRFLAERTGGTYSTLKVQPAELEDSGVYFCASSQGVARDTQYFGPGTRLTVL.

This chain links TRBV30 with TRBJ2-3, with 8 positions matching TRBD1. With V trimmed by 4 bases and J by 3 bases, 21 bases remained unmatched. The CDR3 has 19 amino acids. The germline V gene has CDR1 GTSNPN and CDR2 SVGIG (reference sequence). CDR3 amino acids: CAWKGPRSTRTGITDTQYF. The CDR3 DNA follows: TGTGCCTGGAAGGGTCCGAGAAGCACTAGGACAGGGATAACAGATACGCAGTATTTT.

The chain has TRBV2 and TRBJ2-5; a possible D gene is TRBD2 (5 bases). CDR3 size: 16 residues. Trimming cost V 6 bases and J 1 base, with 18 bases left between them. Germline V lookup: CDR1 SNHLY, CDR2 FYNNEI. The CDR3: CASSDPRWRSQETQYF. Here the CDR3 DNA reads TGTGCCAGCAGCGATCCCAGGTGGAGGTCCCAAGAGACCCAGTACTTC. Looking up the rest from reference TRBV2 and TRBJ2-5 gives the full variable domain: EPEVTQTPSHQVTQMGQEVILRCVPISNHLYFYWYRQILGQKVEFLVSFYNNEISEKSEIFDDQFSVERPDGSNFTLKIRSTKLEDSAMYFCASSDPRWRSQETQYFGPGTRLLVL.

The rearrangement uses TRBV6-2 or TRBV6-3 and TRBJ2-7, with D tentatively TRBD1 or TRBD2 (5 bases each). Germline values: CDR1 MNHEY, CDR2 SVGEGT. The V end lost 6 bases, the J end lost 0 bases, and 12 bases lay between the germline ends. The CDR3 contains 14 residues. The CDR3 loop reads CASSRDGFSYEQYF. CDR3 nucleotide sequence: TGTGCCAGCAGCCGGGACGGATTCTCCTACGAGCAGTACTTC.

This chain joins TRBV20-1 and TRBJ2-2, with TRBD2 identical over 8 bases. This CDR3 contains 16 residues. V lost 8 bases to trimming and J lost 1 base; unmatched junction nucleotides: 12. Per the germline V gene, CDR1 is DFQATT and CDR2 is SNEGSKA (reference sequence). CDR3 sequence: CSSLARSGGNTGELFF. DNA of the CDR3: TGCAGTAGTCTGGCCAGGAGCGGGGGGAACACCGGGGAGCTGTTTTTT.